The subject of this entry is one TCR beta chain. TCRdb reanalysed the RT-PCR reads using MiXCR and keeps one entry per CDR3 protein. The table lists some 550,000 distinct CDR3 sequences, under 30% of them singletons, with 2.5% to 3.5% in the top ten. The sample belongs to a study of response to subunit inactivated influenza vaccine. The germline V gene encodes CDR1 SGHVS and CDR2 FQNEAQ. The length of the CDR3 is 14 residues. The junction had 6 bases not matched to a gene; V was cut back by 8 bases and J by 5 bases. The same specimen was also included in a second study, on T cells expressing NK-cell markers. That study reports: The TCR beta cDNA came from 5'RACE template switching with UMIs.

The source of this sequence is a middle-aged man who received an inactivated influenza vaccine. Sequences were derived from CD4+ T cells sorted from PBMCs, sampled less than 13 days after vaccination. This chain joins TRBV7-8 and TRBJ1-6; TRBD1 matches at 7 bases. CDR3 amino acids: CASGTGVDNSPLHF. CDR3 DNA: TGTGCCAGCGGCACAGGGGTGGATAATTCACCCCTCCACTTT.